One sample yielded the 25 T cell receptor beta chains listed below, sequenced in a study of CD8 T cells in acute hepatitis C reinfection. As to time point: naive CD8 control sorted from an acute-time-point sample. The repertoire was sequenced with immunoSEQ multiplex PCR; TCRdb's copy has only in-frame clones and lacks some. The table records more than 35,000 clones, around nine tenths of them present only once. The sequenced material came from naive CD8+ T cells from PBMCs. These TCRs come from a man aged 30 to 45 with chronic hepatitis C.

V is TRBV10-2 and J is TRBJ1-2, with 7 bases that match TRBD1. The CDR3 loop spans 11 amino acids. V lost 7 bases to trimming and J lost 6 bases; unmatched junction nucleotides: 2. From germline, CDR1 is WSHSY and CDR2 SAAADI. The CDR3 DNA is TGCGCCAGCAACAGGGGAAATGGCTACACCTTC. Translated: CASNRGNGYTF.

This clone was picked up a small number of times. V usage is TRBV5-1 and J usage is TRBJ1-2; the D is unclear. The germline CDR1 and CDR2 sequences are SGHRS and YFSETQ. Trimming pared 7 bases from V and 2 bases from J, leaving 15 bases between. This CDR3 has 14 amino acids. CDR3 sequence (DNA): TGCGCCAGCCAGATGCAGAAGTCAAACTATGGCTACACCTTC. It is translated as CASQMQKSNYGYTF.

Here the CDR3 DNA reads TGTGCCAGCAGCTTACAAGGACAGGCCAATGAGCAGTTCTTC. It translates to CASSLQGQANEQFF. J is TRBJ2-1 and V is TRBV7-9; 7 bases line up with TRBD1. CDR1 SEHNR and CDR2 FQNEAQ come from the germline V gene (reference sequence). This CDR3 has 14 amino acids. V was clipped by 2 bases and J by 6 bases; unmatched bases: 4. Full variable domain (remainder filled in from reference TRBV7-9 and TRBJ2-1): DTGVSQNPRHKITKRGQNVTFRCDPISEHNRLYWYRQTLGQGPEFLTYFQNEAQLEKSRLLSDRFSAERPKGSFSTLEIQRTEQGDSAMYLCASSLQGQANEQFFGPGTRLTVL.

This clone was seen just once. The chain links TRBV19 to TRBJ1-1; D unresolved. Germline V gives CDR1 LNHDA, CDR2 SQIVND (reference sequence). The CDR3 runs to 16 residues. V shed 4 bases and J shed 3 bases, with 18 bases lying between them. The CDR3 DNA reads as TGTGCCAGTAGTACCCGACCCAGCCGGCGGGACACTGAAGCTTTCTTT. Translating it yields CASSTRPSRRDTEAFF.

This clone was recorded once. The chain carries TRBV7-2 and TRBJ2-7, with 9 bases matching TRBD1. Germline V gene data show CDR1 as SGHTA and CDR2 as FQGNSA. V was clipped by 4 bases and J by 2 bases; unmatched bases: 6. This CDR3 spans 15 amino acids. CDR3 in DNA: TGTGCCAGCAGCTCCACCGGGACAGGGACCTACGAGCAGTACTTC. Protein: CASSSTGTGTYEQYF.

This chain uses TRBV7-6 with TRBJ2-2; a possible D gene is TRBD2 (7 bases). Trimming cost V 6 bases and J 0 bases, with 14 bases left between them. Germline V gene sequence: CDR1 SGHVS, CDR2 FNYEAQ. The CDR3 has 16 amino acids. The CDR3 is CASSGRGGANTGELFF. The DNA for the CDR3 is TGTGCCAGCAGTGGTAGGGGGGGCGCGAACACCGGGGAGCTGTTTTTT.

This clone was seen a single time. The genes are TRBV7-2 and TRBJ2-5; D is perhaps TRBD1 (5 bases). Trimming took 2 bases from V and 2 from J, leaving 12 bases between them. The CDR3 length is 15 residues. Germline V gene data show CDR1 as SGHTA and CDR2 as FQGNSA. The CDR3, as DNA: TGTGCCAGCAGCTTAACGACAGCAGCGCAAGAGACCCAGTACTTC. Protein sequence: CASSLTTAAQETQYF. Full variable domain (outside the CDR3, taken from reference TRBV7-2 and TRBJ2-5): GAGVSQSPSNKVTEKGKDVELRCDPISGHTALYWYRQSLGQGLEFLIYFQGNSAPDKSGLPSDRFSAERTGGSVSTLTIQRTQQEDSAVYLCASSLTTAAQETQYFGPGTRLLVL.

The chain couples TRBV11-2 to TRBJ2-5, with D possibly matching TRBD2 (6 bases). V lost 6 bases and J lost 5, with 16 bases in between. The CDR3 is 14 residues long. Germline CDR1 and CDR2: SGHAT and FQNNGV. CDR3 sequence reads: CASSISPSVETQYF. CDR3 DNA: TGTGCCAGCAGTATAAGCCCTAGCGTGGAGACCCAGTACTTC.

This clone was recorded once. The rearrangement links TRBV5-5 to TRBJ1-1; D is unclear. Trimming took 0 bases from V and 4 from J, leaving 4 bases between them. Germline CDR1 and CDR2: SGHKS and YYEKEE (reference sequence). The CDR3 runs 12 residues. CDR3 in amino acids: CASSLGVTEAFF. CDR3 DNA sequence: TGTGCCAGCAGCTTGGGGGTCACTGAAGCTTTCTTT.

V usage is TRBV5-4 and J usage is TRBJ1-2; D perhaps matches TRBD1 (5 bases). V shed 3 bases and J shed 6 bases, with 6 bases lying between them. CDR1 is SGHNT and CDR2 is YYREEE in the germline V gene (reference sequence). The CDR3 runs 11 residues. CDR3 loop: CASSSGDGYTF. CDR3 DNA sequence: TGTGCCAGCAGCTCGGGGGATGGCTACACCTTC. Looking up the rest from reference TRBV5-4 and TRBJ1-2 gives the full variable domain: ETGVTQSPTHLIKTRGQQVTLRCSSQSGHNTVSWYQQALGQGPQFIFQYYREEENGRGNFPPRFSGLQFPNYSSELNVNALELDDSALYLCASSSGDGYTFGSGTRLTVV.

V gene TRBV5-4 combines with J gene TRBJ1-5; a possible D gene is TRBD1 (6 bases). The CDR3 extends over 16 amino acids. Germline lookup yields CDR1 SGHNT and CDR2 YYREEE (reference sequence). Between the trimmed V and J ends, which lost 3 bases and 1 base, there was a span of 14 bases. The CDR3: CASSSFGDMSNQPQHF. CDR3 nucleotides: TGTGCCAGCAGCTCGTTCGGGGACATGAGCAATCAGCCCCAGCATTTT.

V and J are TRBV7-9 and TRBJ1-2, with D unclear. The CDR3 is 14 amino acids. Germline lookup yields CDR1 SEHNR and CDR2 FQNEAQ (reference sequence). V was cut by 2 bases and J by 7 bases, with 14 bases left in between. For the CDR3, the DNA is TGTGCCAGCAGCTTAAAGAATGAGGGAGGTGGCTACACCTTC. This encodes CASSLKNEGGGYTF.

This clone was observed a few times. The rearrangement links TRBV6-5 to TRBJ2-7; 10 nucleotides agree with TRBD2. The V segment lost 6 bases and the J segment 4 bases; nucleotides outside the gene matches: 3. From germline, CDR1 is MNHEY and CDR2 SVGAGI. This CDR3 contains 13 residues. Written as DNA, the CDR3 is TGTGCCAGCAGCGGACTAGCGGCGTACGAGCAGTACTTC. It encodes CASSGLAAYEQYF.

V gene TRBV27 combines with J gene TRBJ1-5, with unresolved D. This CDR3 is 13 amino acids long. V was trimmed by 4 bases and J by 3 bases, leaving 7 bases between them. CDR1 MNHEY and CDR2 SMNVEV come from the germline V gene (reference sequence). CDR3 region: CASSYATNQPQHF. The CDR3 DNA sequence: TGTGCCAGCAGTTACGCCACCAATCAGCCCCAGCATTTT.

This clone came up a few times. The chain employs TRBV28 and TRBJ2-7; TRBD1 is a possible D gene (6 bases). The ends were cut back, 5 bases at V and 3 bases at J, with 14 bases in the middle. Germline CDR1 reads MDHEN; CDR2 reads SYDVKM. The CDR3 covers 14 residues. CDR3: CASSAGTQDYEQYF. CDR3 DNA: TGTGCCAGCAGTGCCGGGACACAGGACTACGAGCAGTACTTC.

The chain carries TRBV19 and TRBJ1-1, with D uncertain. Looked up from germline, CDR1 is LNHDA and CDR2 is SQIVND (reference sequence). V was pared by 3 bases and J by 5 bases, with 10 bases between. CDR3 length equals 13 residues. CDR3 nucleotides: TGTGCCAGTAGTATGTCGAGCGAGACTGAAGCTTTCTTT. As protein: CASSMSSETEAFF.

This rearrangement joins TRBV5-6 to TRBJ2-2; D assignment may be TRBD1 or TRBD2 (5 bases each). Germline CDR1 and CDR2: SGHDT and YYEEEE. V was shortened by 3 bases and J by 6 bases, with 21 bases between the two germline ends. This CDR3 has 17 amino acids. The CDR3 DNA is TGTGCCAGCAGCTCGTGGGCGATGGGACCGGAGTCCGGGGAGCTGTTTTTT. Protein sequence: CASSSWAMGPESGELFF. Looking up the rest from reference TRBV5-6 and TRBJ2-2 gives the full variable domain: DAGVTQSPTHLIKTRGQQVTLRCSPKSGHDTVSWYQQALGQGPQFIFQYYEEEERQRGNFPDRFSGHQFPNYSSELNVNALLLGDSALYLCASSSWAMGPESGELFFGEGSRLTVL.

The rearrangement joins TRBV27 to TRBJ2-1, with D possibly TRBD1 on 5 matching bases. Per germline, CDR1 MNHEY and CDR2 SMNVEV (reference sequence). CDR3 size: 14 residues. Trimming removed 3 bases at V and 7 bases at J, with 13 bases between. This CDR3 reads CASSFSQGWNEQFF. CDR3 DNA: TGTGCCAGCAGTTTCTCGCAGGGTTGGAATGAGCAGTTCTTC.

The chain couples TRBV11-2 to TRBJ2-3; weak D call: TRBD1 (5 bases). The V gene's germline CDR1 is SGHAT and CDR2 FQNNGV. Between the trimmed V and J ends, which lost 2 bases and 7 bases, there was a span of 16 bases. The CDR3 consists of 15 residues. The CDR3 here is CASSLNPDSHHTQYF. DNA for the CDR3: TGTGCCAGCAGCTTAAACCCCGACAGTCACCATACGCAGTATTTT. The entire variable domain, with the rest obtained from reference TRBV11-2 and TRBJ2-3, is as follows: EAGVAQSPRYKIIEKRQSVAFWCNPISGHATLYWYQQILGQGPKLLIQFQNNGVVDDSQLPKDRFSAERLKGVDSTLKIQPAKLEDSAVYLCASSLNPDSHHTQYFGPGTRLTVL.

The rearrangement uses TRBV10-3 and TRBJ1-1; unclear D gene. CDR1 and CDR2 from the germline V gene are ENHRY and SYGVKD. This CDR3 is built from 13 residues. Trimming stripped 3 bases from V and 0 bases from J, with 5 bases between. CDR3 amino acids: CAISDSVNTEAFF. As DNA, the CDR3 is TGTGCCATCAGTGATTCCGTGAACACTGAAGCTTTCTTT.

This clone appeared a few times. The CDR3 DNA follows: TGTGCCAGCAGCTTCGGGACGGGGCTCGCCGGGGAGCTGTTTTTT. It yields the protein CASSFGTGLAGELFF. J is TRBJ2-2 and V is TRBV5-6; the D call may be TRBD1 or TRBD2 (5 bases each). V lost 2 bases and J 6 bases, leaving 14 bases between the germline ends. The germline V gene has CDR1 SGHDT and CDR2 YYEEEE. The CDR3 sequence is 15 residues long.

A single count supports this clone. In nucleotides, the CDR3 is TGTGCCAGCAGCTCTCAGACGGCAGATACGCAGTATTTT. This gives the protein CASSSQTADTQYF. V usage is TRBV7-3 and J usage is TRBJ2-3; D is ambiguous. The CDR3 spans 13 residues. The V gene lost 4 bases and the J gene lost 4 bases, with 9 bases spanning the gap. Germline values: CDR1 SGHTA, CDR2 FQGTGA. Filled out from reference TRBV7-3 and TRBJ2-3, the complete variable domain reads GAGVSQTPSNKVTEKGKYVELRCDPISGHTALYWYRQSLGQGPEFLIYFQGTGAADDSGLPNDRFFAVRPEGSVSTLKIQRTERGDSAVYLCASSSQTADTQYFGPGTRLTVL.

The chain carries TRBV7-9 and TRBJ1-5, with unresolved D. CDR1 SEHNR and CDR2 FQNEAQ come from the germline V gene (reference sequence). The V end was cut by 2 bases, the J end by 4 bases, with 3 bases between. There are 12 residues in the CDR3. CDR3 coding DNA: TGTGCCAGCAGCTTAAGTAATCAGCCCCAGCATTTT. Its translation: CASSLSNQPQHF.

The chain is built from TRBV30 and TRBJ2-3, with 9 positions matching TRBD1. The CDR3 is made up of 14 amino acids. V lost 5 bases and J lost 2; bases outside the gene matches: 5. Germline CDR1 reads GTSNPN; CDR2 reads SVGIG (reference sequence). The CDR3 loop reads CAWAGTGNTDTQYF. CDR3 coding DNA: TGTGCCTGGGCCGGGACAGGGAACACAGATACGCAGTATTTT.

V is TRBV25-1 and J is TRBJ2-7; 8 bases align to TRBD1. The V gene end was trimmed by 8 bases and the J gene end by 3 bases; junction bases not matched to a gene: 6. CDR3 length equals 13 residues. The V gene's germline CDR1 is MGHDK and CDR2 SYGVNS. CDR3 amino acids: CASLGQANYEQYF. The CDR3 nucleotides read TGTGCCAGCCTGGGACAGGCGAACTACGAGCAGTACTTC.